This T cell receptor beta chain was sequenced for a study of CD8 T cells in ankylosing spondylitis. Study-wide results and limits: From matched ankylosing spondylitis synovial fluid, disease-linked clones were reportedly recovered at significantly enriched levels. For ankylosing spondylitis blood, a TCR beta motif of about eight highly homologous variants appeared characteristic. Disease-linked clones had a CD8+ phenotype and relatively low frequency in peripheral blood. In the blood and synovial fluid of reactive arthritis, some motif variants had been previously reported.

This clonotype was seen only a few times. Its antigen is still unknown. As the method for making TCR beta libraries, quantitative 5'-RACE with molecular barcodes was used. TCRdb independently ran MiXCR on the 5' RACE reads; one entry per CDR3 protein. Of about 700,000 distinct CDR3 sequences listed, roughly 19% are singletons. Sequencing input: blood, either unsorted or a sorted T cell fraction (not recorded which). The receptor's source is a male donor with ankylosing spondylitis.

CDR3 sequence (DNA): TGTGCCAGCAGTTTTGGGGTAGGCAGCTCGAGCCAAGAGACCCAGTACTTC. Translated, it gives CASSFGVGSSSQETQYF. This chain connects TRBV12-3 or TRBV12-4 to TRBJ2-5; D remains ambiguous. There are 17 residues in the CDR3. The V and J ends lost 3 bases and 1 base respectively, with 18 bases between them.